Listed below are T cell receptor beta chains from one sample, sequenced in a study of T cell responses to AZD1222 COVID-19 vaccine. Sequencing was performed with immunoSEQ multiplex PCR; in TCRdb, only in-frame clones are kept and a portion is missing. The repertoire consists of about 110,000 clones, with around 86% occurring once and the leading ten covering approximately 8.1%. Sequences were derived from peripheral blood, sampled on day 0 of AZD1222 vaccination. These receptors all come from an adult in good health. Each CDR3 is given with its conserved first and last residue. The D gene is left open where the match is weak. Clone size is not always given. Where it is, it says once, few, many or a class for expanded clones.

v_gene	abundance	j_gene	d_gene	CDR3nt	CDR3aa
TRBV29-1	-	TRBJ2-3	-	TGCACCATAAGGGGGGGGGATACGCAGTATTTT	CTIRGGDTQYF
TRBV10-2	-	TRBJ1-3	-	TGCGCCAGCAGTGAGTCTGACAGGAGCTCTGGAAACACCATATATTTT	CASSESDRSSGNTIYF
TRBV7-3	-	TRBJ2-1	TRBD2	TGTGCCAGCAGCTTAGCAGGGACTAGCGGGAGTTATGAGCAGTTCTTC	CASSLAGTSGSYEQFF
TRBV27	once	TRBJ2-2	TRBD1	TGTGCCAGCAGTCCCCGCACGACAGGGGGAACCGGGGAGCTGTTTTTT	CASSPRTTGGTGELFF
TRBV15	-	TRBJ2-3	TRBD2	TGTGCCACCAGCAGAGACAAGGGACTAGCGGACCCCACAGATACGCAGTATTTT	CATSRDKGLADPTDTQYF
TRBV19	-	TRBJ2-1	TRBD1	TGTGCCACGAACCGGGACAGGGTTTCCGATGAGCAGTTCTTC	CATNRDRVSDEQFF
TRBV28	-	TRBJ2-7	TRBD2	TGTGCCAGCATTATGACTAGCGGGAGTTACGAGCAGTACTTC	CASIMTSGSYEQYF
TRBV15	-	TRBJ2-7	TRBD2	TGTGCCACCAGCAGAGTGGTAGCGGGGGCCTACGAGCAGTACTTC	CATSRVVAGAYEQYF
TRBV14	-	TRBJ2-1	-	TGTGCCAGCAGCCTCGAGGGCCCCCCGCCGGCTAATGAGCAGTTCTTC	CASSLEGPPPANEQFF
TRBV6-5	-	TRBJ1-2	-	TGTGCCAGCAGTTACTCGAAGAGTCCCCGGACTCGGTACACCTTC	CASSYSKSPRTRYTF
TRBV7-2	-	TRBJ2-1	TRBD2	TGTGCCAGCAGCTTAAGCGGGAGGGGTTCCAATGAGCAGTTCTTC	CASSLSGRGSNEQFF
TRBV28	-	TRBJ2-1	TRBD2	TGTGCCAGCAGTTTAAGTCCTAGCGGCAATGAGCAGTTCTTC	CASSLSPSGNEQFF
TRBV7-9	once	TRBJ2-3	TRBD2	TGTGCCAGCAGGCCTTCGGGGAAGCGGGGCCCCACAGATACGCAGTATTTT	CASRPSGKRGPTDTQYF
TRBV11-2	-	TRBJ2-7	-	TGTGCCAGCAGCTTAGGTTTTCAGGGGAACTACGAGCAGTACTTC	CASSLGFQGNYEQYF
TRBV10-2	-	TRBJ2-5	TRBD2	TGCGCCAGCAGTTGGGCTAGCGGGAGTGGAGAGACCCAGTACTTC	CASSWASGSGETQYF
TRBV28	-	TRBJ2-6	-	TGTGCCAGCAGTTTTTCGGGGGCTGGGGCCAACGTCCTGACTTTC	CASSFSGAGANVLTF
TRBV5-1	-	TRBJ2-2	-	TGCGCCAGCAGCTTGGGGCCAGGGGTCACCGGGGAGCTGTTTTTT	CASSLGPGVTGELFF
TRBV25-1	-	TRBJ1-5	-	TGTGCCAGCAGTGGCCGGGGGGGTAGCAATCAGCCCCAGCATTTT	CASSGRGGSNQPQHF
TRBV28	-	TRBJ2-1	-	TGTGCCAGCACTCCACCAGTCCCTAATGAGCAGTTCTTC	CASTPPVPNEQFF
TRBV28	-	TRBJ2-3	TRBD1	TGTGCCAGCAGTTCCCCGGGACAGGGGACAGATACGCAGTATTTT	CASSSPGQGTDTQYF
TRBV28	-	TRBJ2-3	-	TGTGCCAGCAGTTTAGGGGGGAGCACAGATACGCAGTATTTT	CASSLGGSTDTQYF
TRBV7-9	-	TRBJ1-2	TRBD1	TGTGCCAGCAGCTTAGAAGGGACAGGGGGCTCTTCGTATGGCTACACCTTC	CASSLEGTGGSSYGYTF
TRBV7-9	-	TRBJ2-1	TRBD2	TGTGCCAGCAGCTTAGCCCGACTAGCGGGAGGGCCGGGGGGCAGTGAGCAGTTCTTC	CASSLARLAGGPGGSEQFF
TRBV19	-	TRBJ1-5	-	TGTGCCAGTAGAGGCAGGGTAGGGAATCAGCCCCAGCATTTT	CASRGRVGNQPQHF
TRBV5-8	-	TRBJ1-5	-	TGTGCCAGCAGCCTGGGTAGGTCCGCTCAGCCCCAGCATTTT	CASSLGRSAQPQHF
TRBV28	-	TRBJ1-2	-	TGTGCCAGCCTTCCAGCCGGTCCCTATGGCTACACCTTC	CASLPAGPYGYTF
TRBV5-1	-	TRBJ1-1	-	TGCGCCAGCGCCCCGGGGGGAGGCACTGAAGCTTTCTTT	CASAPGGGTEAFF
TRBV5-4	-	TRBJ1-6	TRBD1	TGTGCCAGCAGCTTGGGGACAGGGGGGAATTCACCCCTCCACTTT	CASSLGTGGNSPLHF
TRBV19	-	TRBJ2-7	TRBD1	TGTGCCAGTAGCGACAGGGCTGAGTCCTACGAGCAGTACTTC	CASSDRAESYEQYF
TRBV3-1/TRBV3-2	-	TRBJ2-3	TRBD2	TGTGCCAGCAGCCTTCGGACTAGCGGGCCCCAGGATACGCAGTATTTT	CASSLRTSGPQDTQYF
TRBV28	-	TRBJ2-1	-	TGTGCCAGCAGTTTCCTTCGCTCCTACAATGAGCAGTTCTTC	CASSFLRSYNEQFF
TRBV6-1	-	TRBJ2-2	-	TGTGCCAGCAGTGAAGCGGTCCTCACCGGGGAGCTGTTTTTT	CASSEAVLTGELFF
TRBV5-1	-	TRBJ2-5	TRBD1	TGCGCCAGCAGCCGCGACAGGGACCAAGAGACCCAGTACTTC	CASSRDRDQETQYF
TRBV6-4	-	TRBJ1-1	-	TGTGCCAGCAGAACCCAGGGGAACACTGAAGCTTTCTTT	CASRTQGNTEAFF
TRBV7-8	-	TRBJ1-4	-	TGTGCCAGCAGCTTTTTCCCGGGGGTTAATGAAAAACTGTTTTTT	CASSFFPGVNEKLFF
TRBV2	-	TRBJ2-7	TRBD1	TGTGCCAGCAGGGAAACAGGGGCCGAATACGAGCAGTACTTC	CASRETGAEYEQYF
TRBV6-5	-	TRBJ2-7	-	TGTGCCAGCAGTTACTCCCAAGCCTACGAGCAGTACTTC	CASSYSQAYEQYF
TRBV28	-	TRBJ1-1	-	TGTGCCAGCACCCCCGGGAGGTTGAACACTGAAGCTTTCTTT	CASTPGRLNTEAFF
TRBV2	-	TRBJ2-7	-	TGTGCCAGCAGTTCCGGGCTCCGGGGCTACGAGCAGTACTTC	CASSSGLRGYEQYF
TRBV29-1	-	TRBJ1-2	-	TGCAGCGTTGAAGCCTTAGGCAGGGTCTCGGGCTACACCTTC	CSVEALGRVSGYTF
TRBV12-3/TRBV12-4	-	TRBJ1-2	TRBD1	TGTGCCAGCAGTCTTGACAGGGGCTATGGCTACACCTTC	CASSLDRGYGYTF
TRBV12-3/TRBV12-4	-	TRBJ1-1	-	TGTGCCAGCAGCCGAACAGGGACTGAAGCTTTCTTT	CASSRTGTEAFF
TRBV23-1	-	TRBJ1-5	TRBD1	TGCGCCAGCAGCCATTCAATTTCCAGGGGGTGTAATCAGCCCCAGCATTTT	CASSHSISRGCNQPQHF
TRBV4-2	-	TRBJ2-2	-	TGTGCCAGCAGCCCCCTCAGTGGGGGCTCCGGGGAGCTGTTTTTT	CASSPLSGGSGELFF
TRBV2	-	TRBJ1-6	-	TGTGCCATCACCGGCTACGGTGGCTCACCCCTCCACTTT	CAITGYGGSPLHF
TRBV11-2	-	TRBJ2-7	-	TGTGCCAGCTGCCTGGGGGCCTTTCGGGCGGAGCAGTACTTC	CASCLGAFRAEQYF
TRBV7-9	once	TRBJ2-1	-	TGTGCCAGCAGCTTATCGTACAATGAGCAGTTCTTC	CASSLSYNEQFF
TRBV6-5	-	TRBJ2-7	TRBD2	TGTGCCAGCCCTAGCGGGACAGCCTACGAGCAGTACTTC	CASPSGTAYEQYF
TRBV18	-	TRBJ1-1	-	TGTGCCAGCTCACCACCGGCGACAGCGAACACTGAAGCTTTCTTT	CASSPPATANTEAFF
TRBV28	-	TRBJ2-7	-	TGTGCCAGCAGTCGACTAGGCTACGAGCAGTACTTC	CASSRLGYEQYF
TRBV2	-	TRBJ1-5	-	TGTGCCAGCAGTGATAAGTCTGGCTATCAGCCCCAGCATTTT	CASSDKSGYQPQHF
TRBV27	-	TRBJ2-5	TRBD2	TGTGCCAGCAGCCATCTTAGCGGGGGGGCCGGGGAGACCCAGTACTTC	CASSHLSGGAGETQYF
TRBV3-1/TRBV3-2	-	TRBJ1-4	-	TGTGCCAGCAGCCAAGAGGCGTCAGACAATGAAAAACTGTTTTTT	CASSQEASDNEKLFF
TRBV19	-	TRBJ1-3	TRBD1	TGTGCCAGTACCCTCAGGACAGGGACTGGAAACACCATATATTTT	CASTLRTGTGNTIYF
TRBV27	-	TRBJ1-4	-	TGTGCCAGCACTACCAGAGCGGATGAAAAACTGTTTTTT	CASTTRADEKLFF
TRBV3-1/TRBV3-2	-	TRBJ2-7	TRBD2	TGTGCCAGCAGCCCCACAGCGGGATTGGAATACGAGCAGTACTTC	CASSPTAGLEYEQYF